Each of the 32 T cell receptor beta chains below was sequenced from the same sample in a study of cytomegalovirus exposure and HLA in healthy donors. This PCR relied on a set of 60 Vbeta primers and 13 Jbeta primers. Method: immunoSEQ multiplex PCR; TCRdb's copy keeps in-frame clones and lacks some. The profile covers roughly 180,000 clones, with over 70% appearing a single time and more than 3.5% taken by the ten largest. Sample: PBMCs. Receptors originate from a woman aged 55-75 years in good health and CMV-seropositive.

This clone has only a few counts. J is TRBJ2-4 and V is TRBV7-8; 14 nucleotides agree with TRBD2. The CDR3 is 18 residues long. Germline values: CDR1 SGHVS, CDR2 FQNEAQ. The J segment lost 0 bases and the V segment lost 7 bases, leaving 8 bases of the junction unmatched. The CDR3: CASTPGLAGVLAKNIQYF. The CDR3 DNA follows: TGTGCCAGCACCCCGGGACTAGCGGGAGTTCTAGCCAAAAACATTCAGTACTTC.

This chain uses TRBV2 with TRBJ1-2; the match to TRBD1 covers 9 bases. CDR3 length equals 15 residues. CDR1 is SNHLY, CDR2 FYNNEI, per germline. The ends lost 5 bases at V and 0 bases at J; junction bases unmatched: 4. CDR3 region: CASSWDREPNYGYTF. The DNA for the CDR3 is TGTGCCAGCAGTTGGGACAGGGAACCTAACTATGGCTACACCTTC.

This CDR3 reads CASSPQGRGGYTF. In DNA, the CDR3 is TGTGCCAGCAGTCCACAGGGAAGAGGCGGCTACACCTTC. The rearrangement uses TRBV6-5 and TRBJ1-2; weak D call: TRBD1 (6 bases). CDR3 length equals 13 residues. Germline V CDR1 and CDR2: MNHEY, SVGAGI. The V gene lost 5 bases and the J gene lost 8 bases, with 15 bases spanning the gap.

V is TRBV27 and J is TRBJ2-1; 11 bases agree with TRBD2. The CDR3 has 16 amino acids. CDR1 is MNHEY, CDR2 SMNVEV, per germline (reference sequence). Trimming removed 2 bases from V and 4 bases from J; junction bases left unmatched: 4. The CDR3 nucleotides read TGTGCCAGCAGTTTACGGATAGCGGGGGGGTACAATGAGCAGTTCTTC. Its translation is CASSLRIAGGYNEQFF.

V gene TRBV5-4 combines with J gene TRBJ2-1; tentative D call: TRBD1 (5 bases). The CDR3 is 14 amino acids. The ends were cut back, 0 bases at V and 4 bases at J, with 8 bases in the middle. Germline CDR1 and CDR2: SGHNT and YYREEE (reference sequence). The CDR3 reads CASSLESGYNEQFF. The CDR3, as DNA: TGTGCCAGCAGCTTGGAGTCAGGGTACAATGAGCAGTTCTTC.

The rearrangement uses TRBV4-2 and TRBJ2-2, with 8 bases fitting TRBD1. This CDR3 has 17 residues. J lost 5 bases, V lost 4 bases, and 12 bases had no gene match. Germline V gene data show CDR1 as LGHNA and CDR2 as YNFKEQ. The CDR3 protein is CASSLIQGAGETGELFF. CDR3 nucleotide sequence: TGTGCCAGCAGCCTAATCCAGGGGGCAGGTGAAACCGGGGAGCTGTTTTTT.

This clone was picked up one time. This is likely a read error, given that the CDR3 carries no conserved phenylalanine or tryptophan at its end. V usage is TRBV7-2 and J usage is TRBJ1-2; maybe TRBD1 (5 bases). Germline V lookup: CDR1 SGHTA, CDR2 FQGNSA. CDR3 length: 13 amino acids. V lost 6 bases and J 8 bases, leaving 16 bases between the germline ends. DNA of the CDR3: TGTGCCAGCAGTTGGGACTTACAAGGGGGCTACACCATC. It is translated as CASSWDLQGGYTI.

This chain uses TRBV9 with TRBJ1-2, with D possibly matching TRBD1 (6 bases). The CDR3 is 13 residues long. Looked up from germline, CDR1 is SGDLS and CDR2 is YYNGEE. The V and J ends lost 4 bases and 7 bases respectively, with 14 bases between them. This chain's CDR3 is CASSSRQVPGYTF. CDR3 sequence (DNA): TGTGCCAGCAGCTCCAGACAGGTCCCTGGCTACACCTTC.

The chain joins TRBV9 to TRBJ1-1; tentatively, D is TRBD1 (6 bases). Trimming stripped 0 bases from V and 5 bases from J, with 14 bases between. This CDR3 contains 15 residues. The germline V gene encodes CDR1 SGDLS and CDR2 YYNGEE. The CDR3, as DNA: TGTGCCAGCAGCGTAGTCGGGGGGCGGGGAACTGAAGCTTTCTTT. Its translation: CASSVVGGRGTEAFF.

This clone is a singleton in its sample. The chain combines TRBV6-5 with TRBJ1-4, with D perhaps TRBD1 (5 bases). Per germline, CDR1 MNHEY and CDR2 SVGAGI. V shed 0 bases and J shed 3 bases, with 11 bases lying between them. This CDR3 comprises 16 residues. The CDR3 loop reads CASSYSKGVSNEKLFF. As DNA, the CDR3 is TGTGCCAGCAGTTACTCGAAAGGGGTCTCTAATGAAAAACTGTTTTTT.

In DNA, the CDR3 is TGTGCCAGTAGTATATGGGAGACTAATGAAAAACTGTTTTTT. Translating gives CASSIWETNEKLFF. This rearrangement joins TRBV19 to TRBJ1-4; the D is unclear. This CDR3 region has 14 residues. Deletions cut 2 bases from V and 2 bases from J, with 6 bases between. Germline V gene sequence: CDR1 LNHDA, CDR2 SQIVND (reference sequence).

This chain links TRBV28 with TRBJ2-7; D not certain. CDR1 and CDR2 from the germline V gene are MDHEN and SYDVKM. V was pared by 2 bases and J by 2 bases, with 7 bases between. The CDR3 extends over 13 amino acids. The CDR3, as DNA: TGTGCCAGCAGTTTAAAGCCGACCTACGAGCAGTACTTC. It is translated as CASSLKPTYEQYF.

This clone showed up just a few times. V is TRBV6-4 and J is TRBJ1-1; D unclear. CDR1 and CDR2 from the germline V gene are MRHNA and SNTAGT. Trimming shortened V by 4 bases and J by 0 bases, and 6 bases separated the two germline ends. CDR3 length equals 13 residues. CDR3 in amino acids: CASSASMNTEAFF. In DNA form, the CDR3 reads TGTGCCAGCAGTGCCAGTATGAACACTGAAGCTTTCTTT.

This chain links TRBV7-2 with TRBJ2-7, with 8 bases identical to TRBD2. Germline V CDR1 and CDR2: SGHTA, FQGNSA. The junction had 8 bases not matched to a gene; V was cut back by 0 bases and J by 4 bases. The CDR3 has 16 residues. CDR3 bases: TGTGCCAGCAGCTTAGCGGCCGGGGGGGCCGGTTACGAGCAGTACTTC. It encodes CASSLAAGGAGYEQYF.

In DNA, the CDR3 is TGCGCCAGCAGCTTGGCCGCGAGTCTGAACACTGAAGCTTTCTTT. It translates to CASSLAASLNTEAFF. The rearrangement joins TRBV5-1 to TRBJ1-1; D not resolved. CDR3 length: 15 residues. Looked up from germline, CDR1 is SGHRS and CDR2 is YFSETQ. Trimming removed 0 bases at V and 0 bases at J, with 9 bases between. The full variable domain, with the rest looked up from reference TRBV5-1 and TRBJ1-1, is KAGVTQTPRYLIKTRGQQVTLSCSPISGHRSVSWYQQTPGQGLQFLFEYFSETQRNKGNFPGRFSGRQFSNSRSEMNVSTLELGDSALYLCASSLAASLNTEAFFGQGTRLTVV.

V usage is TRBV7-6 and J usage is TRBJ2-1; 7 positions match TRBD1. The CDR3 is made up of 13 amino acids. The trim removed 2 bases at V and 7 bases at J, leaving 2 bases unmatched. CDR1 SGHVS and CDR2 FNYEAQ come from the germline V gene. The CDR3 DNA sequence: TGTGCCAGCAGCTTACGGACAGGTAATGAGCAGTTCTTC. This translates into CASSLRTGNEQFF.

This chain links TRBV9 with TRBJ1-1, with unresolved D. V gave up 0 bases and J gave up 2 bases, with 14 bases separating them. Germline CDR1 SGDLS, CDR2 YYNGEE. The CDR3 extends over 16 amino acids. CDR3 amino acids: CASSVGLGGLNTEAFF. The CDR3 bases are TGTGCCAGCAGCGTAGGGTTGGGCGGGCTTAACACTGAAGCTTTCTTT.

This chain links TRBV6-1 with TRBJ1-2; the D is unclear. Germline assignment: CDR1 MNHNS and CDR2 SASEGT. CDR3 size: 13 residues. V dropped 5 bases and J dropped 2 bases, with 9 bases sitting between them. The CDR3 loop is CASSTAFNYGYTF. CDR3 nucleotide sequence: TGTGCCAGCAGTACCGCGTTCAACTATGGCTACACCTTC.

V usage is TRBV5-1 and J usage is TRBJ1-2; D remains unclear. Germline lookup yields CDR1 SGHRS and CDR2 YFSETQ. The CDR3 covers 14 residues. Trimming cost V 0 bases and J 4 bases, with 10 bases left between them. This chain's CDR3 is CASSLAIMAYGYTF. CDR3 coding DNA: TGCGCCAGCAGCTTGGCCATAATGGCCTATGGCTACACCTTC.

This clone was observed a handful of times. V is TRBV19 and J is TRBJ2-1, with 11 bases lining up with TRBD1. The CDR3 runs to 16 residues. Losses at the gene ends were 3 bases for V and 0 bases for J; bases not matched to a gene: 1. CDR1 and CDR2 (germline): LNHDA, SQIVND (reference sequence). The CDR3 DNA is TGTGCCAGTAGTATTGGACAGGGGGCCTCCTACAATGAGCAGTTCTTC. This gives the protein CASSIGQGASYNEQFF.

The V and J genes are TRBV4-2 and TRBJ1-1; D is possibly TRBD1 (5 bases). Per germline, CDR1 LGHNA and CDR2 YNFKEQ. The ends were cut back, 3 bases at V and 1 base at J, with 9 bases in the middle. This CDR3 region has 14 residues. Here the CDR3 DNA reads TGTGCCAGCAGCCATCGGGGGGAGAACACTGAAGCTTTCTTT. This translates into CASSHRGENTEAFF.

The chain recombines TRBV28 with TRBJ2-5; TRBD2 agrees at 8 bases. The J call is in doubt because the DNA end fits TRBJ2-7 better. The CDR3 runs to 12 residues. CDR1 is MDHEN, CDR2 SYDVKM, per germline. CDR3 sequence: CASSGGAYEQYF. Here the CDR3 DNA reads TGTGCCAGCTCGGGGGGGGCGTACGAGCAGTACTTC.

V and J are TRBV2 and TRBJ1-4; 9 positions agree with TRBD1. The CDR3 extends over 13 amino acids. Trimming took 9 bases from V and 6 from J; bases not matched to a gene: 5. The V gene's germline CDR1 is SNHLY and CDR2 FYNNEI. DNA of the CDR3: TGTGCCAGTACGGGACAGGGTTATGAAAAACTGTTTTTT. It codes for CASTGQGYEKLFF. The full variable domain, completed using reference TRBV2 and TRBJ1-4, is EPEVTQTPSHQVTQMGQEVILRCVPISNHLYFYWYRQILGQKVEFLVSFYNNEISEKSEIFDDQFSVERPDGSNFTLKIRSTKLEDSAMYFCASTGQGYEKLFFGSGTQLSVL.

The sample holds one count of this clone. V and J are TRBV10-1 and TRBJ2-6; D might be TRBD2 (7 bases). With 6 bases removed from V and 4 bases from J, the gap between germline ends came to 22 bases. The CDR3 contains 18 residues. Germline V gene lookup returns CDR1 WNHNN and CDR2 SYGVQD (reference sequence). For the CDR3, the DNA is TGCGCCAGCAGCGGCCCACCGTACAGGGACTACGGGGCCAACGTCCTGACTTTC. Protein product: CASSGPPYRDYGANVLTF.

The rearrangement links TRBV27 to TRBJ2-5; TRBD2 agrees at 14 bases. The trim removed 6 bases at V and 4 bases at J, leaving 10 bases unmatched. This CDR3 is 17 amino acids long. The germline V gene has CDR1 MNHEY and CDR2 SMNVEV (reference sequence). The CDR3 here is CASRRLAGGPGLETQYF. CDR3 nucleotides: TGTGCCAGCAGAAGACTAGCGGGGGGGCCGGGGTTAGAGACCCAGTACTTC.

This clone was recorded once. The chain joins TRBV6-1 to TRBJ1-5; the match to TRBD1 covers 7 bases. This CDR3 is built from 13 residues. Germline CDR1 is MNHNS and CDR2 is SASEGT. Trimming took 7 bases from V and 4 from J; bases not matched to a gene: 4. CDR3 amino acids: CASKDRLNQPQHF. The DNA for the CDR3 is TGTGCCAGCAAGGACAGGCTGAATCAGCCCCAGCATTTT.

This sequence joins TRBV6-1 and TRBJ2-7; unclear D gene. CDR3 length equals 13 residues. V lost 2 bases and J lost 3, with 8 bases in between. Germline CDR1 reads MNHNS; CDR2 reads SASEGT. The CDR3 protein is CASSEPPYYEQYF. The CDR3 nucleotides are TGTGCCAGCAGTGAACCCCCCTACTACGAGCAGTACTTC.

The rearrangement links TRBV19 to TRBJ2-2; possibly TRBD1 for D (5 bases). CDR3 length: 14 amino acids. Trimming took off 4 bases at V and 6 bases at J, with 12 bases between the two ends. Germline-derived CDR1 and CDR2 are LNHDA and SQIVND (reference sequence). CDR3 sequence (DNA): TGTGCCAGTAGTAACGAACTGGGGCCCGGGGAGCTGTTTTTT. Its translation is CASSNELGPGELFF.

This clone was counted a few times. The CDR3 DNA reads as TGTGCCAGCTGCGTGGTAGCTGGGGCCAACGTCCTGACTTTC. Amino acids: CASCVVAGANVLTF. The chain has TRBV2 and TRBJ2-6; D unresolved. Germline lookup yields CDR1 SNHLY and CDR2 FYNNEI. The germline V and J ends were trimmed by 8 bases and 2 bases, with 10 bases remaining between them. This CDR3 is 14 amino acids long. Supplemented by reference TRBV2 and TRBJ2-6, the full variable domain reads EPEVTQTPSHQVTQMGQEVILRCVPISNHLYFYWYRQILGQKVEFLVSFYNNEISEKSEIFDDQFSVERPDGSNFTLKIRSTKLEDSAMYFCASCVVAGANVLTFGAGSRLTVL.

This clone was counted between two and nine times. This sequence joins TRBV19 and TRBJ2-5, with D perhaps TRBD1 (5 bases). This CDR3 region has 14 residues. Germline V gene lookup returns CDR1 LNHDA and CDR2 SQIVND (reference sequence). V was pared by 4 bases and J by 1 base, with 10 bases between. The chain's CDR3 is CASSKIQAQETQYF. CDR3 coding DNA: TGTGCCAGTAGTAAAATACAGGCCCAAGAGACCCAGTACTTC.

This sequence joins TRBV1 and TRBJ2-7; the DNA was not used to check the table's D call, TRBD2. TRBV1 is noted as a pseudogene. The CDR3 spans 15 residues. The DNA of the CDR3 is TGCACCAGCAGCCAAGACCCATCGCGGACCTACGAGCAGTACTTC. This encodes CTSSQDPSRTYEQYF.

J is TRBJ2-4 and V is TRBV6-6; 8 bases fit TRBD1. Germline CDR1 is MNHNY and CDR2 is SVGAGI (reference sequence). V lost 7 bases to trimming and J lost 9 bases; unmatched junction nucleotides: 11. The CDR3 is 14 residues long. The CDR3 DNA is TGTGCCAGCACCCTGGCAGGGGGCGCGTTCATTCAGTACTTC. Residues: CASTLAGGAFIQYF.